Presented here are 8 T cell receptor beta chains from one specimen sequenced in a study of blood T cell repertoires in COVID-19. This table comes from immunoSEQ multiplex PCR, and its TCRdb copy is limited to in-frame clones, with some not included. Among 85,000 to 100,000 clones listed, less than 95% were seen once. Sequencing used peripheral blood. The origin of the receptors is a man aged 55-75 years with acute or convalescent COVID-19.

V is TRBV2 and J is TRBJ2-3, with 10 bases matching TRBD2. V shed 5 bases and J 3 bases; nucleotides not matched to a gene: 8. Germline CDR1 is SNHLY and CDR2 is FYNNEI. The CDR3 loop spans 16 amino acids. The CDR3 DNA reads TGTGCCAGCAGTCCTACTAGCGGGGTTGTGACAGATACGCAGTATTTT. Its translation is CASSPTSGVVTDTQYF.

CDR3 amino acids: CASSVSGQGGNEQFF. CDR3 sequence (DNA): TGTGCCAGCAGCGTAAGTGGGCAGGGTGGGAATGAGCAGTTCTTC. The J gene is TRBJ2-1, the V gene TRBV9; D may be TRBD1 (5 bases). The CDR3 loop spans 15 amino acids. Germline CDR1 is SGDLS and CDR2 is YYNGEE. V lost 1 base, J lost 7 bases, and 15 bases lay in between.

The chain uses TRBV5-4 and TRBJ2-3, with 10 bases that match TRBD1. CDR3 length equals 15 residues. V trimming: 3 bases; J trimming: 4 bases; junction bases outside the gene matches: 5. Looked up from germline, CDR1 is SGHNT and CDR2 is YYREEE (reference sequence). CDR3: CASSYGQGVPDTQYF. The CDR3, as DNA: TGTGCCAGCAGCTACGGACAGGGGGTACCAGATACGCAGTATTTT. Variable domain in full (rest from reference TRBV5-4 and TRBJ2-3): ETGVTQSPTHLIKTRGQQVTLRCSSQSGHNTVSWYQQALGQGPQFIFQYYREEENGRGNFPPRFSGLQFPNYSSELNVNALELDDSALYLCASSYGQGVPDTQYFGPGTRLTVL.

The chain joins TRBV19 to TRBJ1-2; D is uncertain. This CDR3 contains 16 residues. The V gene's germline CDR1 is LNHDA and CDR2 SQIVND (reference sequence). The V end lost 2 bases, the J end lost 8 bases, and 21 bases lay between the germline ends. In nucleotides, the CDR3 is TGTGCCAGTAGTATAAGGGAAGGGAGTGAGGGAGAGGGCTACACCTTC. Translating gives CASSIREGSEGEGYTF.

This clone came up once. The rearrangement uses TRBV11-2 and TRBJ1-2; D not resolved. V dropped 5 bases and J dropped 0 bases, with 4 bases sitting between them. Germline V gene lookup returns CDR1 SGHAT and CDR2 FQNNGV. The CDR3 extends over 12 amino acids. As DNA, the CDR3 is TGTGCCAGCAGCCCTCCTAACTATGGCTACACCTTC. Encoded protein: CASSPPNYGYTF. The full variable domain, with the rest looked up from reference TRBV11-2 and TRBJ1-2, is EAGVAQSPRYKIIEKRQSVAFWCNPISGHATLYWYQQILGQGPKLLIQFQNNGVVDDSQLPKDRFSAERLKGVDSTLKIQPAKLEDSAVYLCASSPPNYGYTFGSGTRLTVV.

The chain joins TRBV9 to TRBJ1-3; D unresolved. The CDR3 loop spans 17 amino acids. CDR1 is SGDLS, CDR2 YYNGEE, per germline. V shed 3 bases and J shed 0 bases, with 16 bases lying between them. CDR3 DNA sequence: TGTGCCAGCAGCGCCCAGGCAACTTACTTCTCTGGAAACACCATATATTTT. It translates to CASSAQATYFSGNTIYF.

The genes are TRBV6-5 and TRBJ2-3, with 8 bases matching TRBD2. CDR3 length equals 15 residues. V lost 4 bases and J lost 1; bases outside the gene matches: 4. The germline gives CDR1 MNHEY, CDR2 SVGAGI. The CDR3 coding sequence is TGTGCCAGCAGTTCAGCGGGGGAGCGCACAGATACGCAGTATTTT. Protein sequence: CASSSAGERTDTQYF.

This rearrangement joins TRBV11-2 to TRBJ1-1; D remains ambiguous. V shed 2 bases and J shed 0 bases, with 13 bases lying between them. The CDR3 has 16 residues. From germline, CDR1 is SGHAT and CDR2 FQNNGV. CDR3 sequence (DNA): TGTGCCAGCAGCTTAAGTGTCACGGGAATGAACACTGAAGCTTTCTTT. Residues: CASSLSVTGMNTEAFF. Drawing the rest from reference TRBV11-2 and TRBJ1-1, the complete variable domain is EAGVAQSPRYKIIEKRQSVAFWCNPISGHATLYWYQQILGQGPKLLIQFQNNGVVDDSQLPKDRFSAERLKGVDSTLKIQPAKLEDSAVYLCASSLSVTGMNTEAFFGQGTRLTVV.